Below are 20 T cell receptor beta chains sequenced from a single sample in a study of shared clonotypes between healthy human individuals. This table comes from immunoSEQ multiplex PCR, and its TCRdb copy is limited to in-frame clones, with some not included. The sample consists of millions of clones, just under 95% of them appearing once. CD8 cells classed as naive were CD45RO-negative and positively selected for CCR7, excluding terminally differentiated effector memory CD45RA+ cells. Sequencing was carried out using naive CD8+ T cells sorted from blood. The receptor set was obtained from a man between 18 and 35 years old in good health.

The chain employs TRBV11-2 and TRBJ1-1; D is undetermined. From germline, CDR1 is SGHAT and CDR2 FQNNGV. Deletions cut 1 base from V and 3 bases from J, with 12 bases between. This CDR3 is 15 amino acids long. The chain's CDR3 is CASSLGNTGYTEAFF. The CDR3 DNA sequence: TGTGCCAGCAGCTTAGGCAACACCGGCTACACTGAAGCTTTCTTT.

In its sample, this clone was seen once. The chain combines TRBV5-6 with TRBJ1-2, with D perhaps TRBD1 (5 bases). The CDR3 extends over 14 amino acids. Germline values: CDR1 SGHDT, CDR2 YYEEEE. With 0 bases removed from V and 7 bases from J, the gap between germline ends came to 13 bases. As DNA, the CDR3 is TGTGCCAGCAGCTTGGAGGCTGGGACGTTTGGCTACACCTTC. It yields the protein CASSLEAGTFGYTF.

This chain joins TRBV11-2 and TRBJ2-7; 9 bases agree with TRBD1. Germline loops: CDR1 SGHAT, CDR2 FQNNGV. The V gene end was trimmed by 3 bases and the J gene end by 7 bases; junction bases not matched to a gene: 10. This CDR3 spans 15 amino acids. As DNA, the CDR3 is TGTGCCAGCAGCTTCGGACAGGGGCCTTTATATGAGCAGTACTTC. It translates to CASSFGQGPLYEQYF.

The chain is built from TRBV5-1 and TRBJ2-3; possibly TRBD1 for D (6 bases). Germline V gene sequence: CDR1 SGHRS, CDR2 YFSETQ. The CDR3 spans 16 residues. V lost 0 bases to trimming and J lost 2 bases, with 13 bases between them. In nucleotides, the CDR3 is TGCGCCAGCAGCTTGGGGACCGGACAGAACACAGATACGCAGTATTTT. This encodes CASSLGTGQNTDTQYF.

Concerning this clone: Other DNA sequences from this sample encode an identical CDR3 as well. The rearrangement links TRBV6-5 to TRBJ1-1; TRBD1 matches 9 bases. V lost 4 bases to trimming and J lost 1 base; unmatched junction nucleotides: 1. Germline CDR1 is MNHEY and CDR2 is SVGAGI. This CDR3 has 14 residues. The CDR3: CASSLQGANTEAFF. The DNA of the CDR3 is TGTGCCAGCAGTTTACAGGGGGCGAACACTGAAGCTTTCTTT.

The gene calls are TRBV11-2 and TRBJ1-1; TRBD1 aligns across 12 bases. There are 18 residues in the CDR3. V dropped 2 bases and J dropped 0; count of bases not matched to a gene: 7. The V gene's germline CDR1 is SGHAT and CDR2 FQNNGV. The CDR3 sequence is CASSLIFGTGGMNTEAFF. The DNA of the CDR3 is TGTGCCAGCAGCTTAATCTTCGGGACAGGGGGCATGAACACTGAAGCTTTCTTT. The full variable domain, rest sourced from reference TRBV11-2 and TRBJ1-1, is EAGVAQSPRYKIIEKRQSVAFWCNPISGHATLYWYQQILGQGPKLLIQFQNNGVVDDSQLPKDRFSAERLKGVDSTLKIQPAKLEDSAVYLCASSLIFGTGGMNTEAFFGQGTRLTVV.

V is TRBV19 and J is TRBJ2-7, with 7 positions matching TRBD1. The ends lost 5 bases at V and 5 bases at J; junction bases unmatched: 9. This CDR3 spans 14 amino acids. Germline assignment: CDR1 LNHDA and CDR2 SQIVND (reference sequence). Here the CDR3 reads CASSDPGQTDEQYF. For the CDR3, the DNA is TGTGCCAGTAGTGACCCGGGACAGACAGACGAGCAGTACTTC.

This rearrangement joins TRBV6-5 to TRBJ2-7; D remains unclear. This CDR3 contains 14 residues. Trimming pared 0 bases from V and 3 bases from J, leaving 9 bases between. Per the germline V gene, CDR1 is MNHEY and CDR2 is SVGAGI. In DNA, the CDR3 is TGTGCCAGCAGTTACTCGATGGGTAGCTACGAGCAGTACTTC. This codes for CASSYSMGSYEQYF.

The genes are TRBV7-8 and TRBJ2-7, with TRBD2 identical over 13 bases. Germline CDR1 SGHVS, CDR2 FQNEAQ. The CDR3 runs 19 residues. Trimming removed 3 bases from V and 3 bases from J; junction bases left unmatched: 14. CDR3: CASSFGLAGAPIPHYEQYF. The CDR3 region has the DNA TGTGCCAGCAGCTTCGGACTAGCGGGAGCGCCAATTCCTCACTACGAGCAGTACTTC.

V is TRBV6-1 and J is TRBJ2-7; TRBD1 matches 7 bases. Germline values: CDR1 MNHNS, CDR2 SASEGT. V shed 4 bases, J shed 3 bases, and the junction held 12 bases outside the gene matches. This CDR3 is 16 amino acids long. The CDR3, as DNA: TGTGCCAGCAGTGCGGAAGGGACAGTTATAAGCTACGAGCAGTACTTC. This sequence encodes CASSAEGTVISYEQYF.

On this clone itself: This sample includes further DNA sequences coding for the same CDR3. The chain joins TRBV11-2 to TRBJ2-7; D is tentatively TRBD1 or TRBD2 (7 bases each). Trimming took off 1 base at V and 4 bases at J, with 14 bases between the two ends. The CDR3 extends over 15 amino acids. Germline assignment: CDR1 SGHAT and CDR2 FQNNGV. The CDR3 nucleotides read TGTGCCAGCAGCTTAGGGGCAGGGGGAGGGTACGAGCAGTACTTC. Translated: CASSLGAGGGYEQYF.

The V and J genes are TRBV2 and TRBJ1-6; D uncertain. The CDR3 length is 14 residues. Germline V lookup: CDR1 SNHLY, CDR2 FYNNEI. V was cut by 1 base and J by 7 bases, with 8 bases left in between. The DNA of the CDR3 is TGTGCCAGCAGTGAAGAACACCTAAATTCACCCCTCCACTTT. Protein sequence: CASSEEHLNSPLHF.

Turning to this clone: The sample contains more than one DNA sequence encoding this CDR3. The CDR3 coding sequence is TGTGCCAGCAGCTTTGGGGATGCCTATGGCTACACCTTC. Its translation: CASSFGDAYGYTF. The chain couples TRBV5-6 to TRBJ1-2; D is undetermined. V was clipped by 2 bases and J by 4 bases, with 9 bases between them. The CDR3 loop spans 13 amino acids. Germline V gene data show CDR1 as SGHDT and CDR2 as YYEEEE.

The V call is TRBV10-2, the J call TRBJ1-2, with D uncertain. Deletions cut 3 bases from V and 3 bases from J, with 14 bases between. Germline CDR1 WSHSY, CDR2 SAAADI. The CDR3 sequence is 15 residues long. This chain's CDR3 is CASSDILPNYYGYTF. CDR3 sequence (DNA): TGCGCCAGCAGTGACATCTTACCCAATTACTATGGCTACACCTTC.

The V call is TRBV10-3, the J call TRBJ2-1; D unclear. The V end was cut by 3 bases, the J end by 9 bases, with 12 bases between. Germline V gives CDR1 ENHRY, CDR2 SYGVKD. The CDR3 is made up of 13 amino acids. This CDR3 is CAISDSLVGEQFF. The CDR3 DNA follows: TGTGCCATCAGTGACAGTTTGGTAGGTGAGCAGTTCTTC.

The gene calls are TRBV6-5 and TRBJ1-2, with 7 nucleotides matching TRBD1. The CDR3 is made up of 14 amino acids. Losses at the gene ends were 0 bases for V and 8 bases for J; bases not matched to a gene: 6. CDR1 is MNHEY, CDR2 SVGAGI, per germline. The CDR3 sequence: CASSYSEGAQGYTF. CDR3 DNA: TGTGCCAGCAGTTACTCGGAGGGGGCGCAGGGCTACACCTTC.

The chain employs TRBV7-9 and TRBJ1-5; the D gene is possibly TRBD1 (5 bases). V was trimmed by 5 bases and J by 5 bases, leaving 13 bases between them. The length of the CDR3 is 14 residues. Germline values: CDR1 SEHNR, CDR2 FQNEAQ (reference sequence). In DNA form, the CDR3 reads TGTGCCAGCAGCCTGGGGGGGGATCATCAGCCCCAGCATTTT. This translates into CASSLGGDHQPQHF.

As regards this clone: Additional DNA sequences in this sample encode the identical CDR3. The chain links TRBV19 to TRBJ2-5; 7 bases line up with TRBD1. The CDR3 loop spans 14 amino acids. The germline CDR1 and CDR2 sequences are LNHDA and SQIVND (reference sequence). The junction had 5 bases not matched to a gene; V was cut back by 5 bases and J by 2 bases. The CDR3: CASSPDRDQETQYF. The DNA of the CDR3 is TGTGCCAGTAGTCCCGACAGGGATCAAGAGACCCAGTACTTC.

The chain joins TRBV9 to TRBJ2-1, with D possibly matching TRBD2 (5 bases). This CDR3 contains 15 residues. V was trimmed by 0 bases and J by 4 bases, leaving 11 bases between them. Germline V gene sequence: CDR1 SGDLS, CDR2 YYNGEE. The CDR3 spells CASSVELAPYNEQFF. Here the CDR3 DNA reads TGTGCCAGCAGCGTAGAGTTAGCGCCTTACAATGAGCAGTTCTTC.

V gene TRBV27 combines with J gene TRBJ2-3, with D tentatively TRBD2 (5 bases). V shed 6 bases and J shed 6 bases, with 7 bases lying between them. CDR3 length: 11 residues. The germline V gene has CDR1 MNHEY and CDR2 SMNVEV (reference sequence). The CDR3 DNA sequence: TGTGCCAGCAGACTAGTTGATACGCAGTATTTT. Its translation: CASRLVDTQYF.